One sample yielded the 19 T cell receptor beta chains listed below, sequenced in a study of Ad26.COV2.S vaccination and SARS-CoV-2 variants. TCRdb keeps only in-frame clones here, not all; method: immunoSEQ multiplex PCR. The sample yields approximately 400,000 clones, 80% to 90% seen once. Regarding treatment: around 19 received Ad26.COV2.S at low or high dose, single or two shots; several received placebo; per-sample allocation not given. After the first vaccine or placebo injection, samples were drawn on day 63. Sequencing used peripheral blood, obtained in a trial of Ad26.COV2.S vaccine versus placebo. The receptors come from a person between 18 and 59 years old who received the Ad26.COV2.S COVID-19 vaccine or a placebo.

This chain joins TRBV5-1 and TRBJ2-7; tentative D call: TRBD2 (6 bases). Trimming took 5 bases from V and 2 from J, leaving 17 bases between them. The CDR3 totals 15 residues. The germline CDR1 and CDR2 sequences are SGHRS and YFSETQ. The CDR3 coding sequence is TGCGCCAGCAGATCTTCCGGGAGTTCACCCTACGAGCAGTACTTC. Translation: CASRSSGSSPYEQYF.

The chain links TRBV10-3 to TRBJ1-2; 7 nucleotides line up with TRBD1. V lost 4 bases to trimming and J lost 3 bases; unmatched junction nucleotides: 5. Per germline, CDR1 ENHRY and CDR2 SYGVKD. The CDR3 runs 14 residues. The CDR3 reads CAISVLGGDYGYTF. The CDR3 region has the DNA TGTGCCATCAGTGTCCTAGGGGGCGACTATGGCTACACCTTC.

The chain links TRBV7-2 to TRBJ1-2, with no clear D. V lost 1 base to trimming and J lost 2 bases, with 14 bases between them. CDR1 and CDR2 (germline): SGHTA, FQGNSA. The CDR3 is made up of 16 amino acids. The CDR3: CASSLDLTELNYGYTF. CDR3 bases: TGTGCCAGCAGCTTAGATCTAACAGAGCTGAACTATGGCTACACCTTC.

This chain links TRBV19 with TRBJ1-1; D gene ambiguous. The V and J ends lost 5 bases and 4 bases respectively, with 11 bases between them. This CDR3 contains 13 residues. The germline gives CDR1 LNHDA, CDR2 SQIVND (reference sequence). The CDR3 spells CASSPGPLTEAFF. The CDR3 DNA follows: TGTGCCAGTAGTCCAGGTCCTCTCACTGAAGCTTTCTTT.

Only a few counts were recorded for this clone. CDR3 residues: CAWKRDGGLGNTIYF. The DNA of the CDR3 is TGTGCCTGGAAAAGAGACGGGGGACTTGGAAACACCATATATTTT. The chain joins TRBV30 to TRBJ1-3; a weak D match, TRBD1 (5 bases). Germline V CDR1 and CDR2: GTSNPN, SVGIG (reference sequence). V was clipped by 4 bases and J by 3 bases, with 16 bases between them. The CDR3 runs to 15 residues.

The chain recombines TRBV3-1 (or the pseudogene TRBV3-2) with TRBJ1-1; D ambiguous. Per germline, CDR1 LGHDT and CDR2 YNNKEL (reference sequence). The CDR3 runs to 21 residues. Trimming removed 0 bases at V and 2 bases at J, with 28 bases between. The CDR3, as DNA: TGTGCCAGCAGCCAAGATCTTACGTTGCCCGAAAGGTATCCACGAAACACTGAAGCTTTCTTT. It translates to CASSQDLTLPERYPRNTEAFF.

CDR3 sequence reads: CASSFQTPGENYGYTF. The DNA of the CDR3 is TGTGCCAGCAGCTTTCAAACTCCCGGAGAAAACTATGGCTACACCTTC. The chain is built from TRBV5-4 and TRBJ1-2; D unresolved. V dropped 2 bases and J dropped 2 bases, with 16 bases sitting between them. There are 16 residues in the CDR3. From germline, CDR1 is SGHNT and CDR2 YYREEE (reference sequence).

CDR3 in amino acids: CASSVAGAGRETQYF. CDR3 nucleotides: TGTGCCAGCAGTGTAGCGGGGGCAGGTCGGGAGACCCAGTACTTC. This rearrangement joins TRBV2 to TRBJ2-5, with 9 nucleotides matching TRBD2. In germline, CDR1 is SNHLY, CDR2 FYNNEI. The J segment lost 5 bases and the V segment lost 4 bases, leaving 8 bases of the junction unmatched. The CDR3 covers 15 residues. Supplemented by reference TRBV2 and TRBJ2-5, the full variable domain reads EPEVTQTPSHQVTQMGQEVILRCVPISNHLYFYWYRQILGQKVEFLVSFYNNEISEKSEIFDDQFSVERPDGSNFTLKIRSTKLEDSAMYFCASSVAGAGRETQYFGPGTRLLVL.

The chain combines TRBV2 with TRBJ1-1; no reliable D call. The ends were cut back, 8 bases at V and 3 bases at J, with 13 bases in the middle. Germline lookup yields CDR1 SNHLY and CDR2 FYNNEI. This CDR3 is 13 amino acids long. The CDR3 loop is CASQGGVDTEAFF. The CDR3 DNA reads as TGTGCCAGCCAAGGAGGTGTCGACACTGAAGCTTTCTTT.

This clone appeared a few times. CDR3 protein: CAWSVHEQYF. The CDR3 DNA sequence: TGTGCCTGGAGTGTACACGAGCAGTACTTC. The V call is TRBV30, the J call TRBJ2-7, with D uncertain. CDR3 length equals 10 residues. Germline V gene sequence: CDR1 GTSNPN, CDR2 SVGIG (reference sequence). Trimming shortened V by 0 bases and J by 5 bases, and 2 bases separated the two germline ends.

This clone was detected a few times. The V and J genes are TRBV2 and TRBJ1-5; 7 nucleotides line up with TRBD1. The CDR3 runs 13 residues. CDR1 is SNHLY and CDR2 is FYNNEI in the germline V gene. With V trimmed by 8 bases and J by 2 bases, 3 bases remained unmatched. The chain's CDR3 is CASDRVGNQPQHF. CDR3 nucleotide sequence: TGTGCCAGCGACAGGGTAGGCAATCAGCCCCAGCATTTT.

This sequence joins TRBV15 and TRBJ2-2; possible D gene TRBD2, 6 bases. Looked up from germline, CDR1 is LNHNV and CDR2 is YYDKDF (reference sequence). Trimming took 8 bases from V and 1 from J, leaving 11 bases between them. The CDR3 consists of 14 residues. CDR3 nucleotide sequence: TGTGCCACCGGGACTGGTGGGAACACCGGGGAGCTGTTTTTT. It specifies CATGTGGNTGELFF.

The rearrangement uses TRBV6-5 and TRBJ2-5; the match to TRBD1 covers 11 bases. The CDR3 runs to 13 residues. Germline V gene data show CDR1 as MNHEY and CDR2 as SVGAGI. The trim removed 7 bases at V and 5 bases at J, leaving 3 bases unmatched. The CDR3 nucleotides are TGTGCCAGCACCGGGACAGGGGGGGAGACCCAGTACTTC. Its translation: CASTGTGGETQYF.

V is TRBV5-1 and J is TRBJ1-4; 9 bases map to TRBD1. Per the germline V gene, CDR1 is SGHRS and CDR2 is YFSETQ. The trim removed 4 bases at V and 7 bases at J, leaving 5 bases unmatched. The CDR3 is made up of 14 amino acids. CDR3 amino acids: CASSPGQGFEKLFF. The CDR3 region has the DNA TGCGCCAGCAGCCCGGGACAGGGATTTGAAAAACTGTTTTTT. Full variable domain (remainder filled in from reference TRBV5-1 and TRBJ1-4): KAGVTQTPRYLIKTRGQQVTLSCSPISGHRSVSWYQQTPGQGLQFLFEYFSETQRNKGNFPGRFSGRQFSNSRSEMNVSTLELGDSALYLCASSPGQGFEKLFFGSGTQLSVL.

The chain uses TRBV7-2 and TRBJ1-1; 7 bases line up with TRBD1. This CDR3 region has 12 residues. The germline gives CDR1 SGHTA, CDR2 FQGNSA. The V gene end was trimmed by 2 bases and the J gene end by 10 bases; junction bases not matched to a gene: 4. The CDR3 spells CASSLYDRAAFF. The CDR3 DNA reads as TGTGCCAGCAGCTTATATGACAGGGCAGCTTTCTTT.

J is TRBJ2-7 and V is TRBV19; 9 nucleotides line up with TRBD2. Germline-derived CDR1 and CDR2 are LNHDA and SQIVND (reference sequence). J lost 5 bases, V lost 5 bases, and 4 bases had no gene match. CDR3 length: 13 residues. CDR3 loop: CASSLGLAHEQYF. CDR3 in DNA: TGTGCCAGTAGTCTTGGACTAGCGCACGAGCAGTACTTC.

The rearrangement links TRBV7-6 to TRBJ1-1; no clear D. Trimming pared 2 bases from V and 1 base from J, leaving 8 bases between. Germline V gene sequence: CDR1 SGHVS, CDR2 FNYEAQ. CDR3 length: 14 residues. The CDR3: CASSLLLANTEAFF. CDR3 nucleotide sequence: TGTGCCAGCAGCTTATTATTGGCGAACACTGAAGCTTTCTTT.

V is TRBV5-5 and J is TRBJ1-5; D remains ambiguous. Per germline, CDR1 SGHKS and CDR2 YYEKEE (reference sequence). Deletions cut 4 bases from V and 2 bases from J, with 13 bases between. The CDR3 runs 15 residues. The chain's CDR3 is CASSHSGSGNQPQHF. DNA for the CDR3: TGTGCCAGCAGCCACAGCGGGTCGGGCAATCAGCCCCAGCATTTT. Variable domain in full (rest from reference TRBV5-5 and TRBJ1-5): DAGVTQSPTHLIKTRGQQVTLRCSPISGHKSVSWYQQVLGQGPQFIFQYYEKEERGRGNFPDRFSARQFPNYSSELNVNALLLGDSALYLCASSHSGSGNQPQHFGDGTRLSIL.

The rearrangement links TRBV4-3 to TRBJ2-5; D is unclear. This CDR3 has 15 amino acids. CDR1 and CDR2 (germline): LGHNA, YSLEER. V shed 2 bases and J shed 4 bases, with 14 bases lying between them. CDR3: CASSQHPGSPETQYF. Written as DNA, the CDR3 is TGCGCCAGCAGCCAACATCCGGGCTCCCCAGAGACCCAGTACTTC.